This is a list of T cell receptor beta chains from one sample in a study of shared clonotypes between healthy human individuals. The table came from immunoSEQ multiplex PCR; TCRdb's copy has only in-frame clones and leaves some out. The sample records around 700,000 clones, roughly 70% being singletons. The sequenced sample was memory CD4+ T cells sorted from blood. The receptor set was obtained from a woman aged 25 to 39 in good health. Each CDR3 is given with its conserved first and last residue. The order of the fields is J gene, CDR3 length, clone size, V gene, D gene, CDR3 protein, CDR3 DNA. The D gene is left open where the match is weak. The size entry is marked missing in some rows and otherwise reads once, few, many or a size class.

>TRBJ2-5|16|few|TRBV29-1|TRBD2
CSVILGLAEYQETQYF
TGCAGCGTTATCTTAGGACTAGCGGAGTACCAAGAGACCCAGTACTTC
>TRBJ2-7|15|-|TRBV18|-
CASSLSAGSRVEQYF
TGTGCCAGCTCACTCTCGGCGGGGAGTAGGGTAGAGCAGTACTTC
>TRBJ1-5|14|-|TRBV5-1|-
CASSGRADGQPQHF
TGCGCCAGCAGTGGCAGGGCGGACGGTCAGCCCCAGCATTTT
>TRBJ2-4|15|many|TRBV14|-
CASSQRLQGENIQYF
TGTGCCAGCAGCCAGAGGTTACAGGGTGAAAACATTCAGTACTTC
>TRBJ1-5|13|-|TRBV14|-
CASSPDSNQPQHF
TGTGCCAGCAGCCCGGATAGCAATCAGCCCCAGCATTTT
>TRBJ1-4|12|-|TRBV2|-
CASSAWGEKLFF
TGTGCCAGCAGCGCCTGGGGGGAAAAACTGTTTTTT
>TRBJ2-7|13|-|TRBV5-4|-
CASSMDMIYEQYF
TGTGCCAGCAGCATGGACATGATCTACGAGCAGTACTTC
>TRBJ2-1|15|once|TRBV5-6|-
CASSLQGSSYNEQFF
TGTGCCAGCAGCTTGCAGGGGAGTTCCTACAATGAGCAGTTCTTC
>TRBJ1-2|14|once|TRBV5-8|TRBD1
CASSLRPGTDGYTF
TGTGCCAGCAGCTTACGCCCCGGGACAGATGGCTACACCTTC
>TRBJ1-2|15|-|TRBV19|-
CASIWGAGASDGYTF
TGTGCCAGTATCTGGGGGGCAGGGGCCTCGGATGGCTACACCTTC
>TRBJ2-5|15|few|TRBV7-2|TRBD1
CASSFYQGVVETQYF
TGTGCCAGCAGCTTTTATCAGGGGGTAGTGGAGACCCAGTACTTC
>TRBJ2-2|15|few|TRBV27|-
CASSFYRPNTGELFF
TGTGCCAGCAGTTTCTACAGACCGAACACCGGGGAGCTGTTTTTT
>TRBJ2-7|12|few|TRBV5-5|-
CASRLANYEQYF
TGTGCCAGCAGACTAGCCAACTACGAGCAGTACTTC
>TRBJ2-1|14|-|TRBV5-1|TRBD2
CASSVLTSAGEQFF
TGCGCCAGCAGCGTGCTGACTAGCGCGGGTGAGCAGTTCTTC
>TRBJ1-5|17|once|TRBV7-8|-
CASSLKGVGRSNQPQHF
TGTGCCAGCAGCTTAAAGGGAGTCGGCAGGAGCAATCAGCCCCAGCATTTT
>TRBJ2-1|14|-|TRBV28|-
CASSSGFLYNEQFF
TGTGCCAGCAGTTCGGGATTCCTGTACAATGAGCAGTTCTTC
>TRBJ2-7|15|-|TRBV5-1|TRBD2
CASSATGTSAYEQYF
TGCGCCAGCAGCGCTACCGGGACTAGCGCCTACGAGCAGTACTTC
>TRBJ2-1|16|-|TRBV9|TRBD2
CASSVGRLAAYNEQFF
TGTGCCAGCAGCGTAGGAAGACTAGCGGCCTACAATGAGCAGTTCTTC
>TRBJ2-3|11|-|TRBV18|-
CASSPEDTQYF
TGTGCCAGCTCACCAGAAGATACGCAGTATTTT
>TRBJ2-7|13|-|TRBV28|TRBD1
CASRGTGTYEQYF
TGTGCCAGCAGAGGGACAGGGACCTACGAGCAGTACTTC
>TRBJ2-5|16|few|TRBV28|-
CASSLYGRGYQETQYF
TGTGCCAGCAGTTTGTACGGGCGAGGGTACCAAGAGACCCAGTACTTC
>TRBJ1-4|15|-|TRBV7-8|-
CASSWTRATNEKLFF
TGTGCCAGCAGTTGGACACGGGCAACTAATGAAAAACTGTTTTTT
>TRBJ2-5|13|-|TRBV18|-
CASSPSLGETQYF
TGTGCCAGCTCACCGTCCCTGGGGGAGACCCAGTACTTC
>TRBJ2-1|11|-|TRBV5-1|-
CASSLGSEQFF
TGCGCCAGCAGCCTAGGGAGTGAGCAGTTCTTC
>TRBJ2-3|12|-|TRBV15|-
CATSRDSFGQYF
TGTGCCACCAGCAGAGACTCGTTCGGGCAGTATTTT
>TRBJ1-1|14|once|TRBV10-3|-
CAISESQGNTEAFF
TGTGCCATCAGTGAGTCTCAAGGGAACACTGAAGCTTTCTTT
>TRBJ2-3|16|-|TRBV12-5|TRBD2
CASGLVLAGGPRTQYF
TGTGCTAGTGGTTTGGTACTAGCGGGAGGTCCGCGTACGCAGTATTTT
>TRBJ2-3|13|once|TRBV5-1|-
CASSLPGTDTQYF
TGCGCCAGCAGCTTGCCCGGCACAGATACGCAGTATTTT
>TRBJ1-1|14|-|TRBV29-1|-
CSVDSQGGYTEAFF
TGCAGCGTTGATTCCCAGGGCGGGTACACTGAAGCTTTCTTT
>TRBJ2-1|15|many|TRBV4-2|-
CASSQGLAENNEQFF
TGTGCCAGCAGCCAAGGGTTAGCGGAGAACAATGAGCAGTTCTTC
>TRBJ2-1|15|-|TRBV5-1|TRBD1
CASSQGQGGYNEQFF
TGCGCCAGCAGCCAAGGACAGGGGGGCTACAATGAGCAGTTCTTC
>TRBJ1-2|15|-|TRBV28|TRBD1
CASSTSGQEVVGYTF
TGTGCCAGCAGTACCTCGGGACAGGAGGTTGTTGGCTACACCTTC
>TRBJ2-1|14|-|TRBV14|-
CASAARRWDNEQFF
TGTGCCAGCGCCGCGCGGCGGTGGGACAATGAGCAGTTCTTC
>TRBJ2-7|16|-|TRBV4-1|TRBD1
CASSLAMGQGPYEQYF
TGCGCCAGCAGCCTAGCAATGGGACAGGGCCCCTACGAGCAGTACTTC
>TRBJ2-7|14|-|TRBV28|-
CASVKGGLAYEQYF
TGTGCCAGCGTTAAGGGGGGGCTGGCCTACGAGCAGTACTTC
>TRBJ2-1|13|-|TRBV6-1|-
CASSERGAREQFF
TGTGCCAGCAGTGAACGCGGGGCTCGGGAGCAGTTCTTC
>TRBJ2-7|17|once|TRBV18|-
CASSRTGGTMTGGEQYF
TGTGCCAGCTCGCGAACCGGGGGCACTATGACTGGGGGCGAGCAGTACTTC
>TRBJ2-5|12|many|TRBV19|-
CASSPGQETQYF
TGTGCCAGTAGCCCGGGTCAAGAGACCCAGTACTTC
>TRBJ2-7|13|-|TRBV4-1|TRBD1
CASSPDRGREQYF
TGCGCCAGCAGCCCAGACAGGGGGCGCGAGCAGTACTTC
>TRBJ2-7|15|-|TRBV18|TRBD2
CASSTSGGSIGEQYF
TGTGCCAGCTCAACTAGCGGGGGCTCTATTGGCGAGCAGTACTTC
>TRBJ2-7|13|-|TRBV27|TRBD1
CASVPGTGNEQYF
TGTGCCAGCGTCCCCGGGACAGGTAACGAGCAGTACTTC
>TRBJ2-1|13|-|TRBV7-9|-
CASSSDPYNEQFF
TGTGCCAGCAGCTCCGACCCTTACAATGAGCAGTTCTTC
>TRBJ2-1|12|-|TRBV6-1|-
CASSVNFNEQFF
TGTGCCAGCAGTGTCAACTTCAATGAGCAGTTCTTC
>TRBJ1-2|14|-|TRBV14|TRBD1
CASSHFDRVRGYTF
TGTGCCAGCAGCCACTTCGACAGGGTGCGAGGCTACACCTTC
>TRBJ2-3|16|-|TRBV5-5|-
CASSLGLAVFTDTQYF
TGTGCCAGCAGCTTGGGACTCGCGGTTTTCACAGATACGCAGTATTTT
>TRBJ2-2|17|once|TRBV5-1|TRBD2
CASSRGLAGLSSGELFF
TGCGCCAGCAGTCGAGGACTAGCGGGATTGTCTTCCGGGGAGCTGTTTTTT
>TRBJ1-4|12|once|TRBV29-1|-
CSVLSEGEKLFF
TGCAGCGTTTTGAGCGAGGGTGAAAAACTGTTTTTT